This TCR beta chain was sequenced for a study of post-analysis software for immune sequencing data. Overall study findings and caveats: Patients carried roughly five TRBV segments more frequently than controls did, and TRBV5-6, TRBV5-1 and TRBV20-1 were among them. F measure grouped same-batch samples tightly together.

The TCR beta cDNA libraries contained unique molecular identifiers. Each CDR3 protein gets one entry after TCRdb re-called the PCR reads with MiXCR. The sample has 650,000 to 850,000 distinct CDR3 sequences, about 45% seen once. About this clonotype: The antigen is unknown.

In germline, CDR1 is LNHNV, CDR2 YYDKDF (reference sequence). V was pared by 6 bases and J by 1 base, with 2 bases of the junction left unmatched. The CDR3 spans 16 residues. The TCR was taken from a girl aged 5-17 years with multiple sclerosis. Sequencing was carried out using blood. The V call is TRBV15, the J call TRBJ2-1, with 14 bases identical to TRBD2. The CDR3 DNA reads TGTGCCACCAGTAGGACTAGCGGGAGGTCCTACAATGAGCAGTTCTTC. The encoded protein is CATSRTSGRSYNEQFF.